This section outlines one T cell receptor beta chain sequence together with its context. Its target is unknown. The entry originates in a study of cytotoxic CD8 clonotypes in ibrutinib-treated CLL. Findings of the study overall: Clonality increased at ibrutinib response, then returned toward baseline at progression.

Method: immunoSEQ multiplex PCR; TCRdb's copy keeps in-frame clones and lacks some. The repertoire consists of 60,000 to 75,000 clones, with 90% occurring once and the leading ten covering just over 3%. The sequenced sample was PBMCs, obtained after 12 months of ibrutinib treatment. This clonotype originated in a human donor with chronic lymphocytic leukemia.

CDR3 sequence (DNA): TGTGCCAGCAGCTTGGGCAGGACGTGGAACACTGAAGCTTTCTTT. This sequence encodes CASSLGRTWNTEAFF. The rearrangement uses TRBV5-6 and TRBJ1-1; no reliable D call. Germline CDR1 reads SGHDT; CDR2 reads YYEEEE. The CDR3 is 15 amino acids. Trimming stripped 0 bases from V and 1 base from J, with 10 bases between. The entire variable domain, with the rest obtained from reference TRBV5-6 and TRBJ1-1, is as follows: DAGVTQSPTHLIKTRGQQVTLRCSPKSGHDTVSWYQQALGQGPQFIFQYYEEEERQRGNFPDRFSGHQFPNYSSELNVNALLLGDSALYLCASSLGRTWNTEAFFGQGTRLTVV.